This T cell receptor beta chain was obtained from a study of shared clonotypes between healthy human individuals. Evenly divided among several immunoSEQ plates was the genomic DNA of each subset. Replicate sorted-subset PCRs were loaded with around 220 ng DNA, 31,000 or so T cell genomes. This table comes from immunoSEQ multiplex PCR, and its TCRdb copy is limited to in-frame clones, with some not included. The table has about 2.1 million clones, 93% seen once. Germline V CDR1 and CDR2: SGHTA, FQGTGA. V trimming: 1 base; J trimming: 4 bases; junction bases outside the gene matches: 8. CDR3 length: 17 residues. Note on this clone: Its antigen is not known.

Naive CD8 populations comprised CD45RO-negative cells positively selected for CCR7, excluding terminally differentiated effector memory CD45RA+ cells. General study findings and limits: Larger richness was generally estimated for naive than memory subsets. The study found lower generation probabilities in non-shared clonotypes than in those shared by all four donors.

The receptor was isolated from a man younger than 30 in good health. Some clones in this sample may be carry-over from other donors' samples. The rearrangement links TRBV7-3 to TRBJ2-3; 10 nucleotides align to TRBD2. The sample consisted of naive CD8+ T cells from PBMCs. Here the CDR3 DNA reads TGTGCCAGCAGCTTAAGGCTAGCGGGAGAAATTGCAGATACGCAGTATTTT. This translates into CASSLRLAGEIADTQYF.